This paragraph covers one T cell receptor (beta chain) sequence. Method: immunoSEQ multiplex PCR; TCRdb's copy keeps in-frame clones and lacks some. The profile shows 200,000 or so clones, 70% of them singletons. V shed 3 bases, J shed 5 bases, and the junction held 6 bases outside the gene matches. This CDR3 comprises 14 residues. Germline lookup yields CDR1 SGHDT and CDR2 YYEEEE. These data come from a study of cytotoxic CD8 clonotypes in ibrutinib-treated CLL. The sequencing used PBMCs, collected after 12 months of ibrutinib treatment. The sequence was collected from a human donor with chronic lymphocytic leukemia. The chain links TRBV5-6 to TRBJ1-1; 8 bases align to TRBD1. The CDR3 protein is CASSSGQGWTEAFF. CDR3 sequence (DNA): TGTGCCAGCAGCTCCGGACAGGGCTGGACTGAAGCTTTCTTT. The full variable domain, in which reference TRBV5-6 and TRBJ1-1 provide the parts outside the CDR3, is DAGVTQSPTHLIKTRGQQVTLRCSPKSGHDTVSWYQQALGQGPQFIFQYYEEEERQRGNFPDRFSGHQFPNYSSELNVNALLLGDSALYLCASSSGQGWTEAFFGQGTRLTVV.